This entry lists 30 T cell receptor beta chains sequenced from one sample in a study of cytomegalovirus exposure and HLA in healthy donors. Here immunoSEQ multiplex PCR was the method, and the copy in TCRdb shows in-frame clones only, minus some. The sample comprises around 300,000 clones, around 90% of which are singletons, and around 0.96% rests with the top ten. Sequenced material: PBMCs. Receptor source: a man between 25 and 39 years old in good health and CMV-seronegative.

The V gene is TRBV19, the J gene TRBJ1-1; no reliable D call. CDR3 length: 13 residues. The V and J ends lost 6 bases and 0 bases respectively, with 8 bases between them. The germline V gene encodes CDR1 LNHDA and CDR2 SQIVND (reference sequence). The CDR3 here is CASRGRVNTEAFF. CDR3 DNA sequence: TGTGCCAGTAGGGGGAGGGTGAACACTGAAGCTTTCTTT.

The chain joins TRBV7-8 to TRBJ2-7; tentative D call: TRBD2 (6 bases). The CDR3 is 15 residues long. V was clipped by 2 bases and J by 1 base, with 12 bases between them. Germline V CDR1 and CDR2: SGHVS, FQNEAQ. CDR3 in amino acids: CASSLRGGGSYEQYF. In DNA form, the CDR3 reads TGTGCCAGCAGCTTAAGGGGAGGAGGGTCCTACGAGCAGTACTTC.

V gene TRBV4-3 combines with J gene TRBJ2-2; TRBD1 is a possible D gene (6 bases). The germline CDR1 and CDR2 sequences are LGHNA and YSLEER. Trimming stripped 0 bases from V and 4 bases from J, with 12 bases between. The CDR3 spans 16 residues. The CDR3 sequence is CASSQDLGAATGELFF. In DNA form, the CDR3 reads TGCGCCAGCAGCCAAGATTTGGGGGCGGCCACCGGGGAGCTGTTTTTT.

The chain joins TRBV19 to TRBJ2-5; 10 bases map to TRBD2. Trimming at V came to 5 bases and at J to 5 bases, leaving 11 bases not matched to a gene. Germline CDR1 LNHDA, CDR2 SQIVND (reference sequence). The CDR3 loop spans 16 amino acids. CDR3 DNA sequence: TGTGCCAGTAGTGGATTAAGCGGGGGGGCCAGGGAGACCCAGTACTTC. Its protein product is CASSGLSGGARETQYF.

This clone was detected a few times. The junction differs from germline at one of its ends, possibly a read error. V usage is TRBV5-4 and J usage is TRBJ1-2; D remains ambiguous. The CDR3 totals 16 residues. Germline V gene lookup returns CDR1 SGHNT and CDR2 YYREEE (reference sequence). CDR3 DNA: TGTGCCAGCAGCTTGGCCTTGGCAGGCTCGTCGTATGACTACACCTTC. Protein sequence: CASSLALAGSSYDYTF.

V and J are TRBV5-6 and TRBJ2-1, with D tentatively TRBD1 (6 bases). V lost 4 bases, J lost 5 bases, and 16 bases lay in between. Germline V lookup: CDR1 SGHDT, CDR2 YYEEEE. This CDR3 is built from 15 residues. CDR3 amino acids: CASSGGPGAHNEQFF. Written as DNA, the CDR3 is TGTGCCAGCAGCGGTGGTCCAGGGGCGCACAATGAGCAGTTCTTC.

V usage is TRBV11-2 and J usage is TRBJ1-1, with 8 bases lining up with TRBD1. CDR1 and CDR2 from the germline V gene are SGHAT and FQNNGV. V was pared by 3 bases and J by 0 bases, with 12 bases of the junction left unmatched. The CDR3 extends over 18 amino acids. CDR3 amino acids: CASSFGTGDSPMNTEAFF. As DNA, the CDR3 is TGTGCCAGCAGCTTCGGGACAGGAGATTCGCCCATGAACACTGAAGCTTTCTTT.

J is TRBJ1-2 and V is TRBV5-5; D call uncertain. Trimming shortened V by 3 bases and J by 0 bases, and 12 bases separated the two germline ends. Germline CDR1 SGHKS, CDR2 YYEKEE (reference sequence). This CDR3 has 15 residues. The CDR3 sequence: CASSSDFGANYGYTF. The CDR3 DNA reads TGTGCCAGCAGCTCGGACTTCGGAGCTAACTATGGCTACACCTTC. The complete variable domain, with remaining parts taken from reference TRBV5-5 and TRBJ1-2, reads DAGVTQSPTHLIKTRGQQVTLRCSPISGHKSVSWYQQVLGQGPQFIFQYYEKEERGRGNFPDRFSARQFPNYSSELNVNALLLGDSALYLCASSSDFGANYGYTFGSGTRLTVV.

This chain uses TRBV6-5 with TRBJ2-5; maybe TRBD2 (5 bases). V was pared by 2 bases and J by 2 bases, with 12 bases between. The CDR3 sequence is 15 residues long. Germline V gene sequence: CDR1 MNHEY, CDR2 SVGAGI. The CDR3 reads CASSYGGRGQETQYF. CDR3 in DNA: TGTGCCAGCAGTTACGGAGGACGGGGACAAGAGACCCAGTACTTC.

Only one count was recorded for this clone. The chain joins TRBV9 to TRBJ1-2; D might be TRBD1 (6 bases). The CDR3 loop spans 16 amino acids. The germline V and J ends were trimmed by 3 bases and 4 bases, with 19 bases remaining between them. Germline loops: CDR1 SGDLS, CDR2 YYNGEE. The CDR3 loop is CASSDRPQGYGYGYTF. CDR3 in DNA: TGTGCCAGCAGCGACCGCCCGCAGGGGTACGGCTATGGCTACACCTTC. Complete variable domain (other parts from reference TRBV9 and TRBJ1-2): DSGVTQTPKHLITATGQRVTLRCSPRSGDLSVYWYQQSLDQGLQFLIQYYNGEERAKGNILERFSAQQFPDLHSELNLSSLELGDSALYFCASSDRPQGYGYGYTFGSGTRLTVV.

The chain couples TRBV7-9 to TRBJ2-3, with 8 bases fitting TRBD1. J was trimmed by 3 bases and V by 2 bases; bases with no gene match: 10. CDR1 and CDR2 from the germline V gene are SEHNR and FQNEAQ (reference sequence). The CDR3 is made up of 17 amino acids. CDR3 sequence reads: CASSLWPDRGVTDTQYF. In nucleotides, the CDR3 is TGTGCCAGCAGCTTATGGCCCGACAGGGGCGTTACAGATACGCAGTATTTT.

This rearrangement joins TRBV5-6 to TRBJ1-6; possible D gene TRBD1, 6 bases. CDR1 and CDR2 from the germline V gene are SGHDT and YYEEEE. This CDR3 spans 16 amino acids. V lost 6 bases and J 0 bases, leaving 13 bases between the germline ends. As DNA, the CDR3 is TGTGCCAGCACCGCAGACAGGAGCTCCTATAATTCACCCCTCCACTTT. Translating it yields CASTADRSSYNSPLHF.

The rearrangement links TRBV2 to TRBJ2-3; a possible D gene is TRBD2 (5 bases). Trimming pared 4 bases from V and 9 bases from J, leaving 11 bases between. The germline CDR1 and CDR2 sequences are SNHLY and FYNNEI. The CDR3 spans 12 residues. DNA of the CDR3: TGTGCCAGCAGTGGCTTACTAGGAACGCAGTATTTT. Protein product: CASSGLLGTQYF.

The V gene is TRBV5-6, the J gene TRBJ2-7; 9 nucleotides line up with TRBD2. There are 13 residues in the CDR3. Germline CDR1 SGHDT, CDR2 YYEEEE. J was trimmed by 5 bases and V by 0 bases; bases with no gene match: 0. CDR3 protein: CASSLASGDEQYF. As DNA, the CDR3 is TGTGCCAGCAGCTTGGCTAGCGGGGACGAGCAGTACTTC.

The CDR3 here is CATSGDTGELFF. The CDR3 DNA sequence: TGTGCCACCAGCGGGGACACCGGGGAGCTGTTTTTT. This chain uses TRBV6-5 with TRBJ2-2; 7 nucleotides agree with TRBD2. Per the germline V gene, CDR1 is MNHEY and CDR2 is SVGAGI. The CDR3 is 12 amino acids. J gave up 3 bases and V 10 bases, and 2 bases lay outside the gene matches.

In its sample, this clone was seen many times. The genes are TRBV11-2 and TRBJ2-5; 9 positions match TRBD2. V was pared by 5 bases and J by 7 bases, with 11 bases of the junction left unmatched. This CDR3 region has 15 residues. The germline V gene has CDR1 SGHAT and CDR2 FQNNGV. This CDR3 is CASSPLGGGAGTQYF. CDR3 sequence (DNA): TGTGCCAGCAGCCCCCTCGGCGGGGGGGCAGGGACCCAGTACTTC.

A note on this clone: Other DNA sequences in this sample translate to the same CDR3. V and J are TRBV6-1 and TRBJ1-4, with unresolved D. CDR1 is MNHNS, CDR2 SASEGT, per germline. V lost 2 bases to trimming and J lost 4 bases, with 8 bases between them. The CDR3 extends over 14 amino acids. Here the CDR3 DNA reads TGTGCCAGCAGTGAATCTGGAGGTAATGAAAAACTGTTTTTT. Its translation is CASSESGGNEKLFF.

This rearrangement joins TRBV14 to TRBJ1-2; D might be TRBD1 (6 bases). From germline, CDR1 is SGHDN and CDR2 FVKESK. The CDR3 has 15 residues. With 1 base removed from V and 3 bases from J, the gap between germline ends came to 12 bases. CDR3 residues: CASSQVGAGDYGYTF. CDR3 nucleotides: TGTGCCAGCAGCCAAGTGGGAGCAGGGGACTATGGCTACACCTTC. The full variable domain, with the rest looked up from reference TRBV14 and TRBJ1-2, is EAGVTQFPSHSVIEKGQTVTLRCDPISGHDNLYWYRRVMGKEIKFLLHFVKESKQDESGMPNNRFLAERTGGTYSTLKVQPAELEDSGVYFCASSQVGAGDYGYTFGSGTRLTVV.

The chain combines TRBV2 with TRBJ1-4; no firm D call. In germline, CDR1 is SNHLY, CDR2 FYNNEI. V dropped 1 base and J dropped 0 bases, with 15 bases sitting between them. The CDR3 is 18 amino acids. The CDR3 is CASSEGGQLLATNEKLFF. DNA of the CDR3: TGTGCCAGCAGTGAAGGTGGGCAGCTGCTGGCAACTAATGAAAAACTGTTTTTT.

V is TRBV10-1 and J is TRBJ2-1; tentative D call: TRBD1 (6 bases). The ends were cut back, 0 bases at V and 2 bases at J, with 14 bases in the middle. CDR1 WNHNN and CDR2 SYGVQD come from the germline V gene (reference sequence). The CDR3 covers 17 residues. CDR3 sequence (DNA): TGCGCCAGCAGTGAGTCCCAGGACAGCCTAACCTACAATGAGCAGTTCTTC. It encodes CASSESQDSLTYNEQFF.

This sequence joins TRBV18 and TRBJ2-5; possibly TRBD1 for D (6 bases). The CDR3 totals 13 residues. Trimming pared 4 bases from V and 5 bases from J, leaving 11 bases between. Germline-derived CDR1 and CDR2 are KGHSH and LQKENI. In DNA, the CDR3 is TGTGCCAGCTCACTTAACAGGGATGAGACCCAGTACTTC. This sequence encodes CASSLNRDETQYF.

The chain combines TRBV4-2 with TRBJ1-5; possible D gene TRBD1, 5 bases. This CDR3 has 13 residues. Trimming took 3 bases from V and 7 from J, leaving 10 bases between them. CDR1 is LGHNA, CDR2 YNFKEQ, per germline. CDR3 protein: CASSHQGEQPQHF. DNA for the CDR3: TGTGCCAGCAGCCATCAAGGGGAACAGCCCCAGCATTTT.

The rearrangement joins TRBV15 to TRBJ2-1; TRBD2 is a possible D gene (6 bases). This CDR3 has 16 residues. Germline-derived CDR1 and CDR2 are LNHNV and YYDKDF (reference sequence). Trimming took off 5 bases at V and 0 bases at J, with 14 bases between the two ends. The CDR3 region is CATSPSLGGSYNEQFF. The CDR3 region has the DNA TGTGCCACCAGCCCCTCTTTGGGGGGCTCCTACAATGAGCAGTTCTTC.

The gene calls are TRBV25-1 and TRBJ1-2; 10 bases map to TRBD1. In germline, CDR1 is MGHDK, CDR2 SYGVNS. The CDR3 totals 14 residues. The ends lost 1 base at V and 6 bases at J; junction bases unmatched: 2. The CDR3 DNA reads TGTGCCAGCAGTGAATTTGGGACAGGGGATGGCTACACCTTC. Encoded protein: CASSEFGTGDGYTF.

This chain links TRBV6-1 with TRBJ2-2, with D possibly TRBD1 on 5 matching bases. Germline lookup yields CDR1 MNHNS and CDR2 SASEGT. This CDR3 contains 12 residues. The ends were cut back, 8 bases at V and 5 bases at J, with 9 bases in the middle. As DNA, the CDR3 is TGTGCCAGCCCCAGGGTAACCGGGGAGCTGTTTTTT. It is translated as CASPRVTGELFF.

This clone was seen only once. This chain joins TRBV27 and TRBJ1-1, with D tentatively TRBD1 (5 bases). The CDR3 loop spans 13 amino acids. V lost 5 bases and J 0 bases, leaving 7 bases between the germline ends. From germline, CDR1 is MNHEY and CDR2 SMNVEV (reference sequence). This chain's CDR3 is CASSARVNTEAFF. The CDR3 coding sequence is TGTGCCAGCAGTGCCAGGGTGAACACTGAAGCTTTCTTT.

The table lists this clone with a count of one. The CDR3 loop reads CASSLTGVSPNQPQHF. CDR3 nucleotides: TGTGCCAGCAGCTTGACAGGGGTAAGCCCCAATCAGCCCCAGCATTTT. The chain couples TRBV5-6 to TRBJ1-5; 7 bases fit TRBD1. The CDR3 loop spans 16 amino acids. Germline CDR1 and CDR2: SGHDT and YYEEEE. V trimming: 1 base; J trimming: 3 bases; junction bases outside the gene matches: 7. Full variable domain (outside the CDR3, taken from reference TRBV5-6 and TRBJ1-5): DAGVTQSPTHLIKTRGQQVTLRCSPKSGHDTVSWYQQALGQGPQFIFQYYEEEERQRGNFPDRFSGHQFPNYSSELNVNALLLGDSALYLCASSLTGVSPNQPQHFGDGTRLSIL.

In this sample, this clone turned up a few times. The rearrangement links TRBV19 to TRBJ2-2; 7 bases align to TRBD2. Trimming took 6 bases from V and 3 from J; bases not matched to a gene: 10. CDR1 LNHDA and CDR2 SQIVND come from the germline V gene (reference sequence). This CDR3 spans 16 amino acids. The CDR3 reads CASSPRMGGDTGELFF. CDR3 in DNA: TGTGCCAGTAGCCCACGAATGGGAGGGGACACCGGGGAGCTGTTTTTT.

As regards this clone: At the DNA level, this CDR3 is encoded by other sequences in the same sample as well. The J gene is TRBJ2-7, the V gene TRBV13, with 11 bases that match TRBD1. CDR1 is PRHDT, CDR2 FYEKMQ, per germline (reference sequence). There are 14 residues in the CDR3. Trimming took 5 bases from V and 6 from J; bases not matched to a gene: 6. The CDR3 coding sequence is TGTGCCAGCAGCCTCGGGACAGGGGGGTCCGAGCAGTACTTC. Translated: CASSLGTGGSEQYF.

This rearrangement joins TRBV7-6 to TRBJ2-5, with 10 bases lining up with TRBD2. Unmatched junction bases numbered 8, after V lost 5 bases and J lost 5 bases. Looked up from germline, CDR1 is SGHVS and CDR2 is FNYEAQ. CDR3 length equals 15 residues. The CDR3 coding sequence is TGTGCCAGCAGCCCTAGAGCGGGGGGGCTGGAGACCCAGTACTTC. It specifies CASSPRAGGLETQYF.